Each of the 3 T cell receptor beta chains below was sequenced from the same sample in a study of blood T cell repertoires in COVID-19. Sequencing was performed with immunoSEQ multiplex PCR; in TCRdb, only in-frame clones are kept and a portion is missing. The repertoire holds about 150,000 clones, with around 89% as singletons. The sample was peripheral blood. The receptor source for this set is a man aged 18 to 35 with COVID-19, enrolled during active disease.

The gene calls are TRBV5-6 and TRBJ2-7, with D perhaps matching TRBD1 (6 bases). There are 16 residues in the CDR3. Germline V gene lookup returns CDR1 SGHDT and CDR2 YYEEEE. The V end was cut by 10 bases, the J end by 2 bases, with 25 bases between. CDR3 loop: CASQRAQSGEAYEQYF. For the CDR3, the DNA is TGTGCCTCTCAACGGGCACAATCAGGGGAAGCCTACGAGCAGTACTTC.

A single count supports this clone. V usage is TRBV7-8 and J usage is TRBJ1-5; 9 bases match TRBD1. Germline-derived CDR1 and CDR2 are SGHVS and FQNEAQ. The CDR3 sequence is 20 residues long. The ends lost 2 bases at V and 2 bases at J; junction bases unmatched: 16. In DNA, the CDR3 is TGTGCCAGCAGCTTAAAATCCCGGGACAGGGCCCTTTGGGGCAATCAGCCCCAGCATTTT. Translating gives CASSLKSRDRALWGNQPQHF. Combining the CDR3 with reference TRBV7-8 and TRBJ1-5 gives the whole variable domain GAGVSQSPRYKVAKRGQDVALRCDPISGHVSLFWYQQALGQGPEFLTYFQNEAQLDKSGLPSDRFFAERPEGSVSTLKIQRTQQEDSAVYLCASSLKSRDRALWGNQPQHFGDGTRLSIL.

The rearrangement joins TRBV6-5 to TRBJ1-5; D is ambiguous. Germline V gene sequence: CDR1 MNHEY, CDR2 SVGAGI. V was trimmed by 5 bases and J by 2 bases, leaving 7 bases between them. The CDR3 is 13 amino acids. The CDR3 region has the DNA TGTGCCAGCAGTCCAGTGGGCAATCAGCCCCAGCATTTT. Translating it yields CASSPVGNQPQHF.